This T cell receptor beta chain was captured by sequencing in a study of cytomegalovirus exposure and HLA in healthy donors. Study results and caveats: Solely CMV serostatus was available to characterize immune exposure. Compared with the roughly 700-donor mean, an Asian-associated ancestry cluster reportedly had fewer N-insertions, according to a later analysis. The study labeled 164 TCR beta chains cytomegalovirus-associated. For presence/absence analyses, sequencing depth was assumed to be roughly uniform across donors.

Germline V gives CDR1 MRHNA, CDR2 SNTAGT. CDR3 length equals 14 residues. This clone was counted a few times. Its antigen is undetermined. A read error may produce the germline difference seen at one junction end. The PCR ran on 60 Vbeta and 13 Jbeta primers. The data were produced by immunoSEQ multiplex PCR, yet TCRdb's version contains in-frame clones alone and is incomplete. The sample shows about 120,000 clones, over 60% of them seen only once. The chain has TRBV6-4 and TRBJ2-2, with a tentative D call TRBD2 (6 bases). This receptor was identified in a man aged 40-55 years in good health and CMV-seropositive. The sequencing sample was made of PBMCs. Here the CDR3 reads CASSGGVNAGELFF. For the CDR3, the DNA is TGTGCCAGCAGTGGGGGGGTGAACGCCGGGGAGCTGTTTTTT.